This note documents a single T cell receptor beta chain sequence. This sample is drawn from a study of STAT5B mutations in CD4+ large granular lymphocyte leukemia. The CDR3 totals 18 residues. Trimming at V came to 5 bases and at J to 6 bases, leaving 18 bases not matched to a gene. Germline CDR1 reads LNHDA; CDR2 reads SQIVND (reference sequence). The table came from immunoSEQ multiplex PCR; TCRdb's copy has only in-frame clones and leaves some out. The sample includes roughly 41,000 clones, about 80% seen only once; the top ten take around 0.57%. Sequenced sample: CD4+ T cells from blood buffy coats. The TCR sequence derives from a human donor in good health. The V and J genes are TRBV19 and TRBJ2-7, with 11 bases lining up with TRBD2. The CDR3 spells CASSRGGGPGLAAREQYF. In DNA, the CDR3 is TGTGCCAGTAGTCGCGGAGGGGGACCGGGACTAGCGGCACGCGAGCAGTACTTC. Full variable domain (remainder filled in from reference TRBV19 and TRBJ2-7): DGGITQSPKYLFRKEGQNVTLSCEQNLNHDAMYWYRQDPGQGLRLIYYSQIVNDFQKGDIAEGYSVSREKKESFPLTVTSAQKNPTAFYLCASSRGGGPGLAAREQYFGPGTRLTVT.